These 25 T cell receptor beta chains share one sample of origin, sequenced in a study of cytomegalovirus exposure and HLA in healthy donors. The PCR had 60 Vbeta and 13 Jbeta primers. TCRdb keeps only in-frame clones here, not all; method: immunoSEQ multiplex PCR. The table shows some 150,000 clones, with under 85% occurring only once. Sample: PBMCs. These receptors were obtained from a female donor in good health and CMV-seronegative.

The J gene is TRBJ1-2, the V gene TRBV7-3; 9 bases fit TRBD1. CDR1 SGHTA and CDR2 FQGTGA come from the germline V gene. This CDR3 has 15 residues. The ends lost 3 bases at V and 2 bases at J; junction bases unmatched: 4. This CDR3 reads CASSLDRGSNYGYTF. In nucleotides, the CDR3 is TGTGCCAGCAGCTTGGACAGGGGATCAAACTATGGCTACACCTTC.

The rearrangement uses TRBV11-2 and TRBJ1-2; 9 bases line up with TRBD1. The CDR3 length is 13 residues. The V segment lost 5 bases and the J segment 8 bases; nucleotides outside the gene matches: 6. Germline lookup yields CDR1 SGHAT and CDR2 FQNNGV. CDR3 coding DNA: TGTGCCAGCAGCCCGGACAGGGGTGGCGGCTACACCTTC. Its translation: CASSPDRGGGYTF.

This clone was seen a few times. The V gene is TRBV11-1, the J gene TRBJ2-2, with D possibly TRBD2 on 6 matching bases. CDR3 length: 18 amino acids. The V end was cut by 5 bases, the J end by 1 base, with 20 bases between. Germline V gene lookup returns CDR1 SGHAT and CDR2 FQDESV (reference sequence). CDR3 bases: TGTGCCAGCAGCCGGCGGGGTGTCGGGACGGGGAACACCGGGGAGCTGTTTTTT. It yields the protein CASSRRGVGTGNTGELFF.

In its sample, this clone was seen once. The chain recombines TRBV19 with TRBJ1-4; no reliable D call. Germline V lookup: CDR1 LNHDA, CDR2 SQIVND (reference sequence). V gave up 5 bases and J gave up 7 bases, with 17 bases separating them. The CDR3 runs to 15 residues. CDR3 DNA sequence: TGTGCCAGTAGTGCCTACCTCGGGATGAGTGAAAAACTGTTTTTT. Its protein is CASSAYLGMSEKLFF.

The V and J genes are TRBV5-6 and TRBJ1-5, with 9 bases lining up with TRBD1. V was pared by 5 bases and J by 5 bases, with 5 bases of the junction left unmatched. This CDR3 region has 14 residues. Germline lookup yields CDR1 SGHDT and CDR2 YYEEEE. Written as DNA, the CDR3 is TGTGCCAGCAGTACAGGGGGCGCGTATCAGCCCCAGCATTTT. This codes for CASSTGGAYQPQHF.

V is TRBV28 and J is TRBJ1-2; D may be TRBD1 (6 bases). The length of the CDR3 is 12 residues. V was shortened by 10 bases and J by 3 bases, with 12 bases between the two germline ends. From germline, CDR1 is MDHEN and CDR2 SYDVKM. The CDR3 sequence is CAIPGVHYGYTF. Written as DNA, the CDR3 is TGTGCCATTCCAGGGGTTCACTATGGCTACACCTTC.

The V and J genes are TRBV2 and TRBJ2-5, with 11 bases that match TRBD2. The DNA matches TRBJ2-7 better at its end, which makes the J call doubtful. CDR3 length: 15 residues. Germline CDR1 SNHLY, CDR2 FYNNEI. The CDR3 reads CASSELAGGAYEQYF. Written as DNA, the CDR3 is TGTGCCAGCAGTGAACTAGCGGGGGGAGCCTACGAGCAGTACTTC.

The chain employs TRBV5-1 and TRBJ2-5; TRBD1 matches 9 bases. Germline loops: CDR1 SGHRS, CDR2 YFSETQ. The trim removed 4 bases at V and 2 bases at J, leaving 6 bases unmatched. The CDR3 is 15 residues long. Here the CDR3 DNA reads TGCGCCAGCAGCACCGGGACAGGGCCTCAAGAGACCCAGTACTTC. This codes for CASSTGTGPQETQYF.

The chain is built from TRBV7-2 and TRBJ2-3; D is unresolved. The CDR3 is 16 residues long. V lost 3 bases to trimming and J lost 2 bases, with 15 bases between them. Germline CDR1 is SGHTA and CDR2 is FQGNSA. The CDR3 sequence: CASSLVADTYTDTQYF. The CDR3 nucleotides are TGTGCCAGCAGCTTGGTCGCCGACACATACACAGATACGCAGTATTTT.

Note on this clone: The sample carries other DNA sequences with the same CDR3. The chain joins TRBV7-6 to TRBJ2-7; maybe TRBD1 (5 bases). From germline, CDR1 is SGHVS and CDR2 FNYEAQ. Trimming removed 5 bases at V and 5 bases at J, with 16 bases between. This CDR3 region has 14 residues. Here the CDR3 reads CASSQRQGANEQYF. The CDR3 nucleotides are TGTGCCAGCAGCCAGAGGCAAGGGGCAAACGAGCAGTACTTC.

This clone appeared a few times. The rearrangement joins TRBV21-1 to TRBJ1-1; the listed D gene, TRBD1, was not tested against the DNA. TRBV21-1 corresponds to a pseudogene. The CDR3 is 12 amino acids. DNA of the CDR3: TGTGCCAGTCAGGGAACGAACACTGAAGCTTTCTTT. It is translated as CASQGTNTEAFF.

The gene calls are TRBV7-9 and TRBJ2-7, with TRBD1 matching 11 bases. Trimming removed 1 base from V and 1 base from J; junction bases left unmatched: 6. This CDR3 is 17 amino acids long. From germline, CDR1 is SEHNR and CDR2 FQNEAQ (reference sequence). CDR3 in amino acids: CASSLGTGGFESYEQYF. The CDR3, as DNA: TGTGCCAGCAGCTTAGGGACAGGGGGCTTCGAGTCCTACGAGCAGTACTTC.

This CDR3 is CASIGQGRYGYGYTF. CDR3 coding DNA: TGTGCCAGCATTGGACAGGGGAGGTATGGCTATGGCTACACCTTC. The chain couples TRBV6-5 to TRBJ1-2; 9 nucleotides match TRBD1. The V and J ends lost 7 bases and 4 bases, in that order; junction bases with no gene match: 10. Germline CDR1 and CDR2: MNHEY and SVGAGI. This CDR3 has 15 amino acids.

This chain joins TRBV18 and TRBJ1-2; D gene uncertain. CDR1 KGHSH and CDR2 LQKENI come from the germline V gene. V shed 2 bases and J shed 0 bases, with 13 bases lying between them. This CDR3 is built from 16 residues. The DNA of the CDR3 is TGTGCCAGCTCACCATTGGAAGGAGGGCCTAACTATGGCTACACCTTC. Amino acid sequence: CASSPLEGGPNYGYTF.

The chain is built from TRBV30 and TRBJ1-5; no reliable D call. CDR1 is GTSNPN and CDR2 is SVGIG in the germline V gene (reference sequence). V was clipped by 2 bases and J by 0 bases, with 8 bases between them. This CDR3 has 14 residues. CDR3 sequence: CAWSSTHSNQPQHF. In nucleotides, the CDR3 is TGTGCCTGGAGTTCTACGCATAGCAATCAGCCCCAGCATTTT. The full variable domain, its missing parts supplied by reference TRBV30 and TRBJ1-5, is SQTIHQWPATLVQPVGSPLSLECTVEGTSNPNLYWYRQAAGRGLQLLFYSVGIGQISSEVPQNLSASRPQDRQFILSSKKLLLSDSGFYLCAWSSTHSNQPQHFGDGTRLSIL.

This chain connects TRBV7-3 to TRBJ1-1; 9 bases match TRBD1. V shed 5 bases, J shed 5 bases, and the junction held 9 bases outside the gene matches. The CDR3 is 15 residues long. Looked up from germline, CDR1 is SGHTA and CDR2 is FQGTGA. CDR3 nucleotide sequence: TGTGCCAGCAGCCTGGGACAGGGAGGATCGACTGAAGCTTTCTTT. Residues: CASSLGQGGSTEAFF.

The rearrangement joins TRBV29-1 to TRBJ1-3; unclear D gene. Per the germline V gene, CDR1 is SQVTM and CDR2 is ANQGSEA. Deletions cut 0 bases from V and 4 bases from J, with 10 bases between. This CDR3 region has 14 residues. CDR3 protein: CSVEDAGSGNTIYF. CDR3 DNA: TGCAGCGTTGAAGATGCGGGGTCAGGAAACACCATATATTTT.

The J gene is TRBJ1-2, the V gene TRBV6-5; D is undetermined. The CDR3 has 13 residues. Trimming stripped 6 bases from V and 4 bases from J, with 12 bases between. Germline V gene lookup returns CDR1 MNHEY and CDR2 SVGAGI. CDR3 protein: CASSVNPGYGYTF. In DNA form, the CDR3 reads TGTGCCAGCAGCGTAAATCCCGGCTATGGCTACACCTTC.

The count of this clone is one. The rearrangement uses TRBV19 and TRBJ1-1; weak D call: TRBD1 (5 bases). Trimming removed 2 bases at V and 2 bases at J, with 12 bases between. The CDR3 sequence is 15 residues long. CDR1 and CDR2 from the germline V gene are LNHDA and SQIVND (reference sequence). The CDR3 nucleotides read TGTGCCAGTAGTATAAGGCGACAGAGTAACACTGAAGCTTTCTTT. Its translation is CASSIRRQSNTEAFF.

The gene calls are TRBV2 and TRBJ2-3; D unresolved. The CDR3 is 14 residues long. V was shortened by 1 base and J by 0 bases, with 5 bases between the two germline ends. Germline CDR1 and CDR2: SNHLY and FYNNEI. In DNA, the CDR3 is TGTGCCAGCAGTGAAGGACTGAGCACAGATACGCAGTATTTT. Encoded protein: CASSEGLSTDTQYF.

Only one count was recorded for this clone. This chain links TRBV7-7 with TRBJ2-1; TRBD2 agrees at 12 bases. Germline assignment: CDR1 SSHAT and CDR2 FNYEAQ (reference sequence). V lost 5 bases and J lost 9; bases outside the gene matches: 8. The CDR3 sequence is 15 residues long. CDR3 sequence (DNA): TGTGCCAGCAGCCCTCTAGCGGGGGGGCAGAGTGAGCAGTTCTTC. Protein product: CASSPLAGGQSEQFF.

J is TRBJ1-3 and V is TRBV6-5; possibly TRBD1 for D (6 bases). Germline lookup yields CDR1 MNHEY and CDR2 SVGAGI. Trimming cost V 0 bases and J 2 bases, with 11 bases left between them. This CDR3 is built from 16 residues. The CDR3 DNA is TGTGCCAGCAGTTACTCCCTGGGACACACTGGAAACACCATATATTTT. Protein product: CASSYSLGHTGNTIYF.

Concerning this clone: The junction shows a germline mismatch at one end, possibly a read error. The genes are TRBV29-1 and TRBJ2-2; D might be TRBD1 (6 bases). This CDR3 has 12 residues. CDR1 is SQVTM, CDR2 ANQGSEA, per germline. This CDR3 is CSATGPTGKLFF. The CDR3 coding sequence is TGCAGCGCCACAGGGCCCACCGGGAAGCTGTTTTTT.

The chain links TRBV7-7 to TRBJ2-1, with D unclear. V lost 0 bases and J lost 7, with 10 bases in between. CDR3 length: 14 residues. The germline CDR1 and CDR2 sequences are SSHAT and FNYEAQ (reference sequence). CDR3 amino acids: CASSLAGRGNEQFF. Here the CDR3 DNA reads TGTGCCAGCAGCTTAGCGGGCCGTGGGAATGAGCAGTTCTTC. Full variable domain (missing parts from reference TRBV7-7 and TRBJ2-1): GAGVSQSPRYKVTKRGQDVTLRCDPISSHATLYWYQQALGQGPEFLTYFNYEAQPDKSGLPSDRFSAERPEGSISTLTIQRTEQRDSAMYRCASSLAGRGNEQFFGPGTRLTVL.

The chain carries TRBV7-2 and TRBJ1-2, with 9 nucleotides matching TRBD1. The CDR3 spans 13 residues. Germline V lookup: CDR1 SGHTA, CDR2 FQGNSA. V shed 5 bases and J 5 bases; nucleotides not matched to a gene: 3. DNA of the CDR3: TGTGCCAGCAGCAGGGACAGGGAATATGGCTACACCTTC. Protein: CASSRDREYGYTF.